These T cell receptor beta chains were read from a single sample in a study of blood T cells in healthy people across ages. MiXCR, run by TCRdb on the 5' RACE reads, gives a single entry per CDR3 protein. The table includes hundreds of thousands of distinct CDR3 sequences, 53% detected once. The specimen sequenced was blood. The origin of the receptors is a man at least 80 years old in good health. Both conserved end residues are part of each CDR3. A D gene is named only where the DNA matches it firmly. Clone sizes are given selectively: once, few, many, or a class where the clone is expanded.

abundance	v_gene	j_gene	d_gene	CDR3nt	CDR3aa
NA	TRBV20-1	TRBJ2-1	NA	TGCAGTGCTGTCCGGGACGCCAAATCCTACAATGAGCAGTTCTTC	CSAVRDAKSYNEQFF
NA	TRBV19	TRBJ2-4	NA	TGTGCCAGTAGTCCCGACCGGGAGTGGATTCAGTACTTC	CASSPDREWIQYF
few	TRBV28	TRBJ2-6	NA	TGTGCCAGCAGTCCATTGACAGGCCTCTCTGGGGCCAACGTCCTGACTTTC	CASSPLTGLSGANVLTF
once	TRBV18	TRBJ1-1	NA	TGTGCCAGCTCACCGACCGCTGCTCTTGAAGCTTTCTTT	CASSPTAALEAFF
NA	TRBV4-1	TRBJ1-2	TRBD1	TGCGCCAGCAGCCAAGTCCAGGACAGGGGGTCAAACTATGGCTACACCTTC	CASSQVQDRGSNYGYTF
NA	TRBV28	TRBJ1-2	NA	TGTGCCAGCAGTTTGGGGAGCAGCTACACCTTC	CASSLGSSYTF
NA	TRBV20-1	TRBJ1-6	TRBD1	TGCAGTGCTAGAGGTCCGGGACAGGGGGATTCACCCCTCCACTTT	CSARGPGQGDSPLHF
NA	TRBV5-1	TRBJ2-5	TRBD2	TGCGCCAGCAACAGGGCTAGCGGGCTACAAGAGACCCAGTACTTC	CASNRASGLQETQYF
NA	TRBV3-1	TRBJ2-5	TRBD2	TGTGCCAGCAGCCAAGAATGGCTAGCGGCCCAAGAGACCCAGTACTTC	CASSQEWLAAQETQYF
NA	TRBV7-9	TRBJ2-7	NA	TGTGCCAGCAGCCCGGGGGCCAGCTCCTGCGAGCAGTACTTC	CASSPGASSCEQYF
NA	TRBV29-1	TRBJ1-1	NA	TGCAGCGCCGCGCGTACTGAAGCTTTCTTT	CSAARTEAFF
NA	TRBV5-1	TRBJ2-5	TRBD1	TGCGCCAGCCAGCAGGGGGCATATTTCGAGACCCAGTACTTC	CASQQGAYFETQYF
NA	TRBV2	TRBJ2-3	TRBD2	TGTACCAGCAGGAAGGGACTAGCGGACACAGATACGCAGTATTTT	CTSRKGLADTDTQYF
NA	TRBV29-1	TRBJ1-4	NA	TGCGGCTGGACAGTAACAAATGAAAAACTGTTTTTT	CGWTVTNEKLFF
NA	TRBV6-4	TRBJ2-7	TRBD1	TGTGCCAGCACCAGGACAGGGTTCACCTACGAGCAGTACTTC	CASTRTGFTYEQYF
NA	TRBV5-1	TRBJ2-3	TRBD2	TGCGCCAGCAACTTGGAAACGGGAGGAGATACGCAGTATTTT	CASNLETGGDTQYF
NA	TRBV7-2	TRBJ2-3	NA	TGTGCCAGCAGCACAAGCAATACAGATACGCAGTATTTT	CASSTSNTDTQYF
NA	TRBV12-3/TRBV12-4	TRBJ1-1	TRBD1	TGTGCCAGCAGTCGAGGGGGCTCGGGGAACACTGAAGCTTTCTTT	CASSRGGSGNTEAFF
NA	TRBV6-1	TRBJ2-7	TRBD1	TGTGCCAGCAGTGGGGGGACAGGGAGCTCCTACGAGCAGTACTTC	CASSGGTGSSYEQYF
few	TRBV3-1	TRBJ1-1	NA	TGTGCCAGCAGCCAGCCCGGGGGGAACACTGAAGCTTTCTTT	CASSQPGGNTEAFF
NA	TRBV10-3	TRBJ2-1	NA	TGTTCCATCAGTGAGTCTCCTCCTGAGCAGTTCTTC	CSISESPPEQFF
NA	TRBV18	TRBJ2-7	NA	TGTGCCAGCTCACCAACGGGGACCACCTACGAGCAGTACTTC	CASSPTGTTYEQYF
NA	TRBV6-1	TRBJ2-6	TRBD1	TGTGCCAGCAGTCGCGCCGGGACAGGGGGCTCCGGGGCCAACGTCCTGACTTTC	CASSRAGTGGSGANVLTF
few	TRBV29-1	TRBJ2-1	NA	TGCAGTGCCCTGCTAAAATACAATGAGCAGTTCTTC	CSALLKYNEQFF
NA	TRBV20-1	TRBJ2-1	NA	TGCAGTGCTCCTATGGCTCACACCTACAATGAGCAGTTCTTC	CSAPMAHTYNEQFF
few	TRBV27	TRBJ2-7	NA	TGTGCCAGCAGTTTTGACCGGACCTACGAGCAGTACTTC	CASSFDRTYEQYF
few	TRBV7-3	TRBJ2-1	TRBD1	TGTGCCAGCAGCCCAGGACAGGGCCCTCAGTTCTTC	CASSPGQGPQFF
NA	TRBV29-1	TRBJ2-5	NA	TGCAGCGTTGATTTTCGGGGCTTGGTACAAGAGACCCAGTACTTC	CSVDFRGLVQETQYF
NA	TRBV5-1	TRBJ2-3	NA	TGCGCCAGCAGCTTGGGAGGAGACAGATACGCGTATTTT	CASSLGGDRYAYF
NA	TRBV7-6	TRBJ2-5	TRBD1	TGTGCCAGCAGCCCCATTTCAGGGGGTGTAGGCGAGGCCCAGTACTTC	CASSPISGGVGEAQYF
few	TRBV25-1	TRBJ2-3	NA	TGTGCCAGCAGTGACCGGCAATTTACAGATACGCAGTATTTT	CASSDRQFTDTQYF
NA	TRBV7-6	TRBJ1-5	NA	TGTGCCAGCAGCTTAGCTAGGGAGCCCCAGCATTTT	CASSLAREPQHF
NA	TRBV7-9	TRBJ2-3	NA	TGTGCCAGCAGCCCCCAATCAAGACGGACTAGCACAGATACGCAGTATTTT	CASSPQSRRTSTDTQYF
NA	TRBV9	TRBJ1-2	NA	TGTGCCGGCAGCGTCTGGGGACAAGCTAACTATGGCTACACCTTC	CAGSVWGQANYGYTF
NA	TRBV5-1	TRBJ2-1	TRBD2	TGCGCCAGCAGCTTGTCAAGTGCTAGCGGCCACAATGAGCAGTTCTTC	CASSLSSASGHNEQFF
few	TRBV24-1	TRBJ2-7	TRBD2	TGTGCCACCAGCCTAGCGGGAGTCAACAATGAGCAGTACTTC	CATSLAGVNNEQYF
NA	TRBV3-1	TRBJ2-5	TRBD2	TGTGCCAGCAGCCAAGGACTAGCGGGCGCCCGGGAGTACTTC	CASSQGLAGAREYF
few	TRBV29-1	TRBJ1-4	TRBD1	TGCAGCGGAAGGACAGGGTTAGGAACTAATGAAAAACTGTTTTTT	CSGRTGLGTNEKLFF
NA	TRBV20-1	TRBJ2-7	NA	TGCAGTGCTAGGAAACAGGGTCTCTCCTACGAGCAGTACTTC	CSARKQGLSYEQYF
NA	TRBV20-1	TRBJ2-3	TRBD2	TGCAGTGCTAGACTAAGGCTAGCGGGAGCGACAGATACGCAGTATTTT	CSARLRLAGATDTQYF